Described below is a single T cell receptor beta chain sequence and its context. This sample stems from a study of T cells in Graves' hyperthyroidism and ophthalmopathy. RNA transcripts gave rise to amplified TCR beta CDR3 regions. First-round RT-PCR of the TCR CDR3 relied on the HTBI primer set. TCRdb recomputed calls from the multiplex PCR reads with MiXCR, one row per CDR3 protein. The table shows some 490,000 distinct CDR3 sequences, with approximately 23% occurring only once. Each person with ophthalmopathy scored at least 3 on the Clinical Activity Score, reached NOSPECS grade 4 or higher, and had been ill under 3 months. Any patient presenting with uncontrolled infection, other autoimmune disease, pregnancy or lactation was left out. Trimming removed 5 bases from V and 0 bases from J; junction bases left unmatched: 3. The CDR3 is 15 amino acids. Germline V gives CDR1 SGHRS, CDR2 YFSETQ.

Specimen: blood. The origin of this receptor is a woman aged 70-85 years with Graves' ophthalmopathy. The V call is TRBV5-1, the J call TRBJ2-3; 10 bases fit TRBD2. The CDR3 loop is CASRVTSGSTDTQYF. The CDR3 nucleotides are TGCGCCAGCAGAGTGACTAGCGGGAGCACAGATACGCAGTATTTT.